Each of the 7 T cell receptor beta chains below was sequenced from the same sample in a study of Graves' ophthalmopathy and Graves' hyperthyroidism. As the template, RNA transcripts were used to amplify TCR beta CDR3 regions. Amplification began with first-round RT-PCR using HTBI primers, then second-round multiplex PCR was performed. MiXCR was run by TCRdb on the multiplex PCR reads, yielding one entry per CDR3 protein. The top ten hold approximately 9.8% of the sample, which has approximately 460,000 distinct CDR3 sequences, about an eighth seen once. The sample taken for sequencing was blood. The receptor set was obtained from a woman aged 30 to 39 with Graves' ophthalmopathy.

The chain uses TRBV5-1 and TRBJ1-6; no clear D gene. Trimming took 0 bases from V and 0 from J, leaving 10 bases between them. The germline CDR1 and CDR2 sequences are SGHRS and YFSETQ. The CDR3 consists of 17 residues. The CDR3 DNA follows: TGCGCCAGCAGCTTGGGGCAGGCGAGCTCCTATAATTCACCCCTCCACTTT. Amino acids: CASSLGQASSYNSPLHF.

This clonotype came up many times. The chain's CDR3 is CASSFFSGELFF. Here the CDR3 DNA reads TGTGCCAGCAGTTTCTTCTCCGGGGAGCTGTTTTTT. The chain couples TRBV28 to TRBJ2-2; D not certain. Trimming stripped 3 bases from V and 6 bases from J, with 5 bases between. The V gene's germline CDR1 is MDHEN and CDR2 SYDVKM. CDR3 length: 12 residues.

Ten or more counts support this clonotype. This rearrangement joins TRBV6-5 to TRBJ2-7; TRBD1 is a possible D gene (7 bases). V lost 0 bases and J 6 bases, leaving 18 bases between the germline ends. The length of the CDR3 is 16 residues. CDR1 and CDR2 (germline): MNHEY, SVGAGI. CDR3 in DNA: TGTGCCAGCAGTTACTCCGAGGGCAGGGGGGTAGTCGAGCAGTACTTC. It specifies CASSYSEGRGVVEQYF.

As concerns this clonotype: A much bigger clone sits one base away, suggesting this may be a read error. The rearrangement joins TRBV27 to TRBJ2-5; TRBD2 aligns across 13 bases. This CDR3 has 20 amino acids. Germline CDR1 is MNHEY and CDR2 is SMNVEV (reference sequence). The chain's CDR3 is CASSLWGTSGVRGSKETQCF. In nucleotides, the CDR3 is TGTGCCAGCAGTTTATGGGGGACTAGCGGGGTAAGGGGCTCCAAAGAGACCCAGTGCTTC.

Ten or more counts support this clonotype. The CDR3 nucleotides are TGTGCCAGCAGTTACCGGTCTAGCGGCTACGAGCAGTACTTC. This gives the protein CASSYRSSGYEQYF. The rearrangement uses TRBV6-2 or TRBV6-3 and TRBJ2-7; TRBD2 matches 7 bases. The CDR3 is 14 residues long. V shed 2 bases, J shed 3 bases, and the junction held 4 bases outside the gene matches. The germline V gene has CDR1 MNHEY and CDR2 SVGEGT.

This clonotype was counted at least ten times. This chain links TRBV11-2 with TRBJ1-1; the D is unclear. Germline V gene sequence: CDR1 SGHAT, CDR2 FQNNGV. The CDR3 covers 11 residues. V was pared by 6 bases and J by 2 bases, with 4 bases between. For the CDR3, the DNA is TGTGCCAGCAGGATTAACACTGAAGCTTTCTTT. It encodes CASRINTEAFF.

This clonotype was observed at least ten times. This chain links TRBV6-1 with TRBJ2-7, with D perhaps matching TRBD2 (5 bases). V gave up 5 bases and J gave up 2 bases, with 16 bases separating them. The germline V gene has CDR1 MNHNS and CDR2 SASEGT. The CDR3 loop spans 15 amino acids. This CDR3 reads CASSRDPVETYEQYF. In DNA form, the CDR3 reads TGTGCCAGCAGTCGGGATCCGGTCGAGACCTACGAGCAGTACTTC.